The rows below give T cell receptor beta chains drawn from one sample of a study of blood T cell repertoires in COVID-19. The data were produced by immunoSEQ multiplex PCR, yet TCRdb's version contains in-frame clones alone and is incomplete. The sample records fewer than 150,000 clones, just under 90% being singletons. The sequenced material came from peripheral blood. The receptors were sampled from a woman in her thirties or forties with acute or convalescent COVID-19. Each CDR3 is given with its conserved first and last residue. The order of the fields is V gene, J gene, D gene, clone size, CDR3 DNA, CDR3 protein. The D gene is left open where the match is weak. The listing skips clone size in some rows; elsewhere it reads once, few, many or a size class.

TRBV18	TRBJ1-1	-	-	TGTGCCAGCTCACCATCCAAACAAACTGAAGCTTTCTTT	CASSPSKQTEAFF
TRBV4-1	TRBJ1-3	-	-	TGCGCCAGCAGCCGCGACGCGGGCGATGGAAACACCATATATTTT	CASSRDAGDGNTIYF
TRBV5-1	TRBJ2-5	TRBD1	-	TGCGCCAGCAGCTTAGGACAGGGGGGACAAGAGACCCAGTACTTC	CASSLGQGGQETQYF
TRBV6-2/TRBV6-3	TRBJ1-6	-	-	TGTGCCAGCAGTTACTCTTTGAACTATCTGTGGGTAAGCTCCTATAATTCACCCCTCCACTTT	CASSYSLNYLWVSSYNSPLHF
TRBV5-6	TRBJ2-4	-	-	TGTGCCAGCAGCTTGGGGACCCTAATTGTGGGGAGCAAAAACATTCAGTACTTC	CASSLGTLIVGSKNIQYF
TRBV6-2/TRBV6-3	TRBJ1-1	-	-	TGTGCCAGCAGTTCGAGCTTGAACACTGAAGCTTTCTTT	CASSSSLNTEAFF
TRBV6-4	TRBJ1-2	-	-	TGTGCCAGGGGTTTGAAGTGGCGGGCTAACTATGGCTACACCTTC	CARGLKWRANYGYTF
TRBV9	TRBJ1-2	-	-	TGTGCCAGCAGCGTAGGCCTTACTGGCTATGGCTACACCTTC	CASSVGLTGYGYTF
TRBV11-2	TRBJ2-7	-	-	TGTGCCAGCAGCTTAGTGCGGACAGTCTCGAACGAGCAGTACTTC	CASSLVRTVSNEQYF
TRBV9	TRBJ1-2	-	-	TGTGCCAGCACACCAGCTAACTATGGCTACACCTTC	CASTPANYGYTF
TRBV7-2	TRBJ2-7	-	few	TGTGCCAGCCGGCAGGGGGGCTACGAGCAGTACTTC	CASRQGGYEQYF
TRBV5-1	TRBJ2-5	-	-	TGCGCCAGCAGACCCGCGGGGACCCAAGAGACCCAGTACTTC	CASRPAGTQETQYF
TRBV6-5	TRBJ1-3	-	-	TGTGCCAGCAGTTACGAGTCCCCCGCCTCTGGAAACACCATATATTTT	CASSYESPASGNTIYF
TRBV4-1	TRBJ1-3	-	once	TGCGCCAGCAGCCAACTAGGGGGGGGCACTGGAAACACCATATATTTT	CASSQLGGGTGNTIYF
TRBV9	TRBJ2-7	TRBD2	-	TGTGCCAGCAGCGTAGACGGGACTAGCGAGTTCTACGAGCAGTACTTC	CASSVDGTSEFYEQYF
TRBV5-4	TRBJ2-5	TRBD2	-	TGTGCCAGCAGCTCTCCAGCGGGAACCCAAGAGACCCAGTACTTC	CASSSPAGTQETQYF
TRBV18	TRBJ2-2	TRBD1	once	TGTGCCAGCTCACCACTCAGGGACAGTGCAACCGGGGAGCTGTTTTTT	CASSPLRDSATGELFF
TRBV7-9	TRBJ2-5	TRBD2	-	TGTGCCAGCAGTTGGGAAGGGGGTCGAGGACTAGCGGGAGCCGCCCAGTACTTC	CASSWEGGRGLAGAAQYF
TRBV4-3	TRBJ1-2	-	-	TGCGCCAGCAGCCAAGTTTGGGGGGGCGCCATCGGCTACACCTTC	CASSQVWGGAIGYTF
TRBV18	TRBJ1-2	-	-	TGTGCCAGCTCACCAGACAGGTTCTATGGCTACACCTTC	CASSPDRFYGYTF
TRBV3-1/TRBV3-2	TRBJ2-3	TRBD2	few	TGTGCCAGCAGCCCCCCCATTGGGCAGCGGGGGGTAGATACGCAGTATTTT	CASSPPIGQRGVDTQYF
TRBV18	TRBJ1-4	-	-	TGTGCCAGCTCACCACCCCACGGTGAAAAACTGTTTTTT	CASSPPHGEKLFF
TRBV12-3/TRBV12-4	TRBJ2-7	-	once	TGTGCCAGCAGAGAAGGAGAGGACTACGAGCAGTACTTC	CASREGEDYEQYF
TRBV9	TRBJ2-2	TRBD1	once	TGTGCCAGCAGCTACACCCCGGGACAGATCACCGGGGAGCTGTTTTTT	CASSYTPGQITGELFF
TRBV27	TRBJ2-1	-	-	TGTGCCAGCAGTTTATCCCGCGGCTTGCTTAATGAGCAGTTCTTC	CASSLSRGLLNEQFF
TRBV18	TRBJ1-3	TRBD1	-	TGTGCCAGCTCACCAACGCCATCCCAGGGGGCGAACACCATATATTTT	CASSPTPSQGANTIYF
TRBV18	TRBJ2-1	TRBD2	-	TGTGCCAGCTCACGAGTTAGCGGGAGCCCCGAAGCTAATGAGCAGTTCTTC	CASSRVSGSPEANEQFF
TRBV7-9	TRBJ1-2	-	-	TGTGCCACTTCAGGTGGCTACACCTTC	CATSGGYTF
TRBV12-3/TRBV12-4	TRBJ1-3	-	-	TGTGCCAGCAGCCCCCCCGGGGGGAACACCATATATTTT	CASSPPGGNTIYF
TRBV9	TRBJ2-2	TRBD1	-	TGTGCCAGCACCCCGGGACAGGGTAGGACCGGGGAGCTGTTTTTT	CASTPGQGRTGELFF
TRBV4-1	TRBJ1-4	TRBD1	-	TGCGCCAGCAGGTCCACCGGGACAGGGGGCTCTGAAAAACTGTTTTTT	CASRSTGTGGSEKLFF
TRBV30	TRBJ2-7	TRBD1	-	TGTGCCTGGAGTGGGGGACAGGGGTACGAGCAGTACTTC	CAWSGGQGYEQYF
TRBV6-2/TRBV6-3	TRBJ2-1	-	-	TGTGCCAGCAGTTACTGGGGGGGCAAGAATGAGCAGTTCTTC	CASSYWGGKNEQFF
TRBV6-5	TRBJ1-4	-	-	TGTGCCAGCAGTCCGTCAGGTACCTATAATGAAAAACTGTTTTTT	CASSPSGTYNEKLFF
TRBV4-2	TRBJ2-7	-	few	TGTGCCAGCAGCCAAGAAATCGGGGGTGGGGGCTACGAGCAGTACTTC	CASSQEIGGGGYEQYF
TRBV3-1/TRBV3-2	TRBJ2-1	TRBD2	-	TGTGCCAGCAGCCAAGAAGCGTCTGCGGGAGCTACCTACAATGAGCAGTTCTTC	CASSQEASAGATYNEQFF
TRBV3-1/TRBV3-2	TRBJ2-5	-	-	TGTGCCAGCAAGGGGCTGCGTAGGGGCCAAGGGGCCCAGTACTTC	CASKGLRRGQGAQYF
TRBV7-5	TRBJ1-5	-	-	TGTGTCAGAAGCTTAGACTGGGGGACAGGGGGCCGTCAGCCCCAGCATTTT	CVRSLDWGTGGRQPQHF
TRBV14	TRBJ2-5	TRBD1	-	TGTGCCAGCAGCCAAGATAGGACAGGTCGAGAGACCCAGTACTTC	CASSQDRTGRETQYF
TRBV10-3	TRBJ1-1	-	-	TGTGCCATCAGTGGCTTTCCCCCCCCTGTCGGAGATGGCGCTGAAGCTTTCTTT	CAISGFPPPVGDGAEAFF
TRBV7-9	TRBJ1-1	-	-	TGTGCCAGCAGCTGGACAAGGATGAACACTGAAGCTTTCTTT	CASSWTRMNTEAFF
TRBV6-2/TRBV6-3	TRBJ1-1	TRBD1	-	TGTGCCAGTAGCTCCAGGGGGCACACTGAAGCTTTCTTT	CASSSRGHTEAFF
TRBV30	TRBJ1-3	-	-	TGTGCCTGGAGGCCCGGGGGGGGGAGAAACACCATATATTTT	CAWRPGGGRNTIYF
TRBV2	TRBJ2-2	-	-	TGTGCCAGCAGTTTAGGGGTTGGGACCGGGGAGCTGTTTTTT	CASSLGVGTGELFF
TRBV15	TRBJ2-5	TRBD2	-	TGTGCCACCAGCGCAAGGACTAGCGGTAAAGAGACCCAGTACTTC	CATSARTSGKETQYF
TRBV7-2	TRBJ2-7	-	-	TGTGCCAGCAGCCCAGAGGTAGGGGGCTCCTACGAGCAGTACTTC	CASSPEVGGSYEQYF
TRBV7-3	TRBJ2-2	-	-	TGTGCCAGCAGTCCCTCCGGGAGTAACACCGGGGAGCTGTTTTTT	CASSPSGSNTGELFF
TRBV28	TRBJ1-2	TRBD1	-	TGTGCCAGCAGTTTTAGGGGGCGATCCGACTATGGCTACACCTTC	CASSFRGRSDYGYTF
TRBV11-2	TRBJ1-1	TRBD1	-	TGTGCCAGCAGCCGGGGAACAGGGGGAGGGACTGAAGCTTTCTTT	CASSRGTGGGTEAFF
TRBV20-1	TRBJ2-7	-	-	TGCAGTGCTACAGACACATACGAGCAGTACTTC	CSATDTYEQYF
TRBV2	TRBJ2-3	-	-	TGTGCCAGCAGTGACCTGGGCAGATACGCAGCAGATACGCAGTATTTT	CASSDLGRYAADTQYF
TRBV15	TRBJ1-1	-	-	TGTGCCACCAGCAGAGATGCGGGGGACACTGAAGCTTTCTTT	CATSRDAGDTEAFF
TRBV2	TRBJ2-1	-	few	TGTGCCAGCAGGGGGGGAACCTACAATGAGCAGTTCTTC	CASRGGTYNEQFF
TRBV5-4	TRBJ2-2	-	-	TGTGCCAGCAGCTCACGGACAGTCACCGGGGAGCTGTTTTTT	CASSSRTVTGELFF
TRBV6-4	TRBJ2-1	TRBD1	once	TGTGCCAGCAGTGACCGACAGGGGGCGGGGGAGCAGTTCTTC	CASSDRQGAGEQFF